The TCR beta chain described here comes from a study of control samples from healthy donors and cancer patients. The repertoire was sequenced with immunoSEQ multiplex PCR; TCRdb's copy has only in-frame clones and lacks some. The top ten hold less than 3.5% of the sample, which has about 120,000 clones, approximately 88% seen once. This CDR3 contains 13 residues. V was cut by 1 base and J by 2 bases, with 4 bases left in between. Germline CDR1 SNHLY, CDR2 FYNNEI. Sequences were obtained from blood. J is TRBJ2-3 and V is TRBV2; D uncertain. The clonotype was recovered from a man aged 35 to 55 in good health. CDR3 sequence (DNA): TGTGCCAGCAGTGAAGAGGACACAGATACGCAGTATTTT. This codes for CASSEEDTDTQYF. Looking up the rest from reference TRBV2 and TRBJ2-3 gives the full variable domain: EPEVTQTPSHQVTQMGQEVILRCVPISNHLYFYWYRQILGQKVEFLVSFYNNEISEKSEIFDDQFSVERPDGSNFTLKIRSTKLEDSAMYFCASSEEDTDTQYFGPGTRLTVL.